The present entry profiles one TCR beta chain with its context. Antigen: not known. Time point of the sample: 2014-2015 season, 7 days after vaccination. Adults received seasonal inactivated influenza vaccine, with sorted blood CD4 subsets sequenced before and after. Generated by immunoSEQ multiplex PCR, the TCRdb table keeps only in-frame clones and is missing some. The data contain about 15,000 clones, 84% of them singletons. The data are from a study of follicular helper T cells after annual influenza vaccination. Regarding the study as a whole: Each annual vaccination recalled recurring oligoclonal ICOS+CD38+ cTfh clonotypes.

This specimen was CXCR5+ CD38- circulating T follicular helper cells from blood, taken 7 days after influenza vaccination. Sample subset: circulating Tfh, non-naive CD4+CXCR5+PD-1+ (ICOS+CD38+ or ICOS-CD38-). The clonotype comes from an adult who received the influenza vaccine.

CDR3 DNA: TGTGCCAGCAGCGGAGCTGTGGATTACGAGCAGTACTTC. It specifies CASSGAVDYEQYF. The V gene is TRBV5-5, the J gene TRBJ2-7, with D hard to call. The CDR3 has 13 amino acids. The germline CDR1 and CDR2 sequences are SGHKS and YYEKEE (reference sequence). The germline V and J ends were trimmed by 4 bases and 4 bases, with 12 bases remaining between them.